The rows below give T cell receptor beta chains drawn from one sample of a study of blood T cell repertoires in COVID-19. Profiled with immunoSEQ multiplex PCR; TCRdb holds only in-frame clones, not every one. The sample lists tens of thousands of clones; about 82% were seen once. What was sequenced was peripheral blood. These receptors all stem from a man in his 70s with acute or convalescent COVID-19. Each CDR3 is given without its conserved first and last residue. The order of the fields is CDR3 protein, V gene, J gene.

CDR3 protein: ASSPRLAGGPGPDTQY
V gene: TRBV9
J gene: TRBJ2-3

CDR3 protein: ASRVGVGANVLT
V gene: TRBV6-5
J gene: TRBJ2-6

CDR3 protein: ASSYLDKYVNEQF
V gene: TRBV2
J gene: TRBJ2-1

CDR3 protein: ASSREGGETQY
V gene: TRBV6-5
J gene: TRBJ2-5

CDR3 protein: ASSYSTGDGDDEQF
V gene: TRBV6-5
J gene: TRBJ2-1

CDR3 protein: ASSLDPGVGNSPLH
V gene: TRBV5-1
J gene: TRBJ1-6

CDR3 protein: ASSLAAVNTEAF
V gene: TRBV5-1
J gene: TRBJ1-1

CDR3 protein: ASGFLAGGNTGELF
V gene: TRBV12-5
J gene: TRBJ2-2

CDR3 protein: ATTRTGKDHEQY
V gene: TRBV24-1
J gene: TRBJ2-7

CDR3 protein: ASSLGPGDANEKLF
V gene: TRBV5-4
J gene: TRBJ1-4

CDR3 protein: ASSFLTGTGGFHNEQF
V gene: TRBV13
J gene: TRBJ2-1

CDR3 protein: ASRLGDTQY
V gene: TRBV6-6
J gene: TRBJ2-3

CDR3 protein: ASSGAPGQGETQY
V gene: TRBV2
J gene: TRBJ2-5

CDR3 protein: ASSPYREETQY
V gene: TRBV18
J gene: TRBJ2-5

CDR3 protein: ASSPARGTDTQY
V gene: TRBV11-2
J gene: TRBJ2-3

CDR3 protein: ASTESGQRYGYT
V gene: TRBV5-4
J gene: TRBJ1-2

CDR3 protein: ATSASGLGNEQF
V gene: TRBV24-1
J gene: TRBJ2-1

CDR3 protein: ASISQSAGTQY
V gene: TRBV12-3/TRBV12-4
J gene: TRBJ2-3

CDR3 protein: ASSLGQLAQF
V gene: TRBV7-2
J gene: TRBJ2-1

CDR3 protein: ATGNQRVWDTIY
V gene: TRBV19
J gene: TRBJ1-3

CDR3 protein: ASSYQGAGNTGELF
V gene: TRBV7-6
J gene: TRBJ2-2

CDR3 protein: ASGLAGGPYNEQF
V gene: TRBV9
J gene: TRBJ2-1

CDR3 protein: ASSLGSGDPYNEQF
V gene: TRBV5-1
J gene: TRBJ2-1

CDR3 protein: ASSFVGRGVTEAF
V gene: TRBV11-2
J gene: TRBJ1-1

CDR3 protein: ASSLDREETQY
V gene: TRBV7-3
J gene: TRBJ2-5

CDR3 protein: ASSLSPTGEKYEQY
V gene: TRBV19
J gene: TRBJ2-7

CDR3 protein: ASSLMRGPYGYT
V gene: TRBV7-2
J gene: TRBJ1-2

CDR3 protein: ASSYSTGIYEQY
V gene: TRBV6-5
J gene: TRBJ2-7

CDR3 protein: ASSQTTGLEISYEQY
V gene: TRBV7-9
J gene: TRBJ2-7

CDR3 protein: ASSQCRLVADSNQPQH
V gene: TRBV23-1
J gene: TRBJ1-5

CDR3 protein: ASSKLSGGEYEQY
V gene: TRBV6-6
J gene: TRBJ2-7